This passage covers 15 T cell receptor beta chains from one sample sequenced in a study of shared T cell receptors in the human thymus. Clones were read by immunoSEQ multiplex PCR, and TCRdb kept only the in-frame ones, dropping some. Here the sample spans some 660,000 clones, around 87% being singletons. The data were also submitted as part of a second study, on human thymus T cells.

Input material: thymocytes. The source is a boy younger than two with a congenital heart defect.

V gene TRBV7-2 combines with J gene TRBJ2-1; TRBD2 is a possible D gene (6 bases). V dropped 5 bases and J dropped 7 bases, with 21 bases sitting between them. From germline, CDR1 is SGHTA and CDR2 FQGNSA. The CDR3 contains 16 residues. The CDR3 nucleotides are TGTGCCAGCAGCCTCGCCCGGGGACTGGGGGGAAATGAGCAGTTCTTC. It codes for CASSLARGLGGNEQFF.

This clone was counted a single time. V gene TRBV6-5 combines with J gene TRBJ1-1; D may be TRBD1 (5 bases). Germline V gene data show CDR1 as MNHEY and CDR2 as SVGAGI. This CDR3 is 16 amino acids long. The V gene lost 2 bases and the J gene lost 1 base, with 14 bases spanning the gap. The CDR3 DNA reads TGTGCCAGCAGTTACGCATTGGGGCAGGAGAACACTGAAGCTTTCTTT. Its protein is CASSYALGQENTEAFF.

The CDR3 here is CASSRTTSGEYEQYF. The CDR3 nucleotides read TGCGCCAGCAGCCGTACGACTAGCGGGGAATACGAGCAGTACTTC. This sequence joins TRBV5-1 and TRBJ2-7, with 11 bases lining up with TRBD2. The CDR3 runs 15 residues. CDR1 SGHRS and CDR2 YFSETQ come from the germline V gene. J was trimmed by 4 bases and V by 4 bases; bases with no gene match: 7.

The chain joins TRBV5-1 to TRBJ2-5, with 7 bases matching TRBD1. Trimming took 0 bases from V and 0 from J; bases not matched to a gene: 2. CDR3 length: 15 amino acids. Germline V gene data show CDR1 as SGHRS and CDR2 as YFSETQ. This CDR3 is CASSLVGTDQETQYF. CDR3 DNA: TGCGCCAGCAGCTTGGTTGGGACAGACCAAGAGACCCAGTACTTC.

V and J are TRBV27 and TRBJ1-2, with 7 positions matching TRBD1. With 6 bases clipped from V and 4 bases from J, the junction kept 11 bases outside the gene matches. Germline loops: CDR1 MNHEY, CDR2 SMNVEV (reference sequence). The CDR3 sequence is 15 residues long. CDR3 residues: CASSLTGPHSYGYTF. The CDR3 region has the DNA TGTGCCAGCAGCCTGACAGGGCCCCACTCCTATGGCTACACCTTC.

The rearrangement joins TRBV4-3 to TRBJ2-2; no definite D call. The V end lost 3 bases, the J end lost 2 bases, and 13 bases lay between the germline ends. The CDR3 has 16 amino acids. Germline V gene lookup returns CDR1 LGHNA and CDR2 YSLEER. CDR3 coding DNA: TGCGCCAGCAGCCAGGAAGTTAAGCGTAACACCGGGGAGCTGTTTTTT. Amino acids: CASSQEVKRNTGELFF.

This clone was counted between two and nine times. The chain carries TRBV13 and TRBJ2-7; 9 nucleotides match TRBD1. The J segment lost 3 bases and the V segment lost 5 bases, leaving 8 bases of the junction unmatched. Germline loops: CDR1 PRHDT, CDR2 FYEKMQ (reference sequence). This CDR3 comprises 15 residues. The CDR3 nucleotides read TGTGCCAGCAGCGCTAGGACAGGGGAAAGCTACGAGCAGTACTTC. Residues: CASSARTGESYEQYF.

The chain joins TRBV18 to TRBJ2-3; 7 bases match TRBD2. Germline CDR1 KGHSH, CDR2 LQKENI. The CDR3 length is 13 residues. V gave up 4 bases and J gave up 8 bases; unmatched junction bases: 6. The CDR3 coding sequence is TGTGCCAGCTCACGGGCAACGGGGGGTACGCAGTATTTT. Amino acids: CASSRATGGTQYF.

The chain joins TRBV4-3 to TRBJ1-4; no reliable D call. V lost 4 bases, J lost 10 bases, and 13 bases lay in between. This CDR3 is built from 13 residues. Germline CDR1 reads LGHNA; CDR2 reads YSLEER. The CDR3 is CASSPFRTAKLFF. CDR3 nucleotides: TGCGCCAGCAGCCCCTTCCGAACAGCAAAACTGTTTTTT.

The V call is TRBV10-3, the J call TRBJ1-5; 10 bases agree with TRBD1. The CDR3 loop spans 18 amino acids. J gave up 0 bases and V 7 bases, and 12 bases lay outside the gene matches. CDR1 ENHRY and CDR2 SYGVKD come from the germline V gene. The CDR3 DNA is TGTGCCATCAAAGCCGGGACAGGGGATCTTTATAGCAATCAGCCCCAGCATTTT. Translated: CAIKAGTGDLYSNQPQHF.

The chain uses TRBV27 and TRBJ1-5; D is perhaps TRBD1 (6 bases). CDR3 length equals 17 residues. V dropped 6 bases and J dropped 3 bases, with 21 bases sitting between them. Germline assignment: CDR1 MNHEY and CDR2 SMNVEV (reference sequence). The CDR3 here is CASSELREGGINQPQHF. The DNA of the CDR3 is TGTGCCAGCAGCGAACTACGGGAGGGGGGGATCAATCAGCCCCAGCATTTT.

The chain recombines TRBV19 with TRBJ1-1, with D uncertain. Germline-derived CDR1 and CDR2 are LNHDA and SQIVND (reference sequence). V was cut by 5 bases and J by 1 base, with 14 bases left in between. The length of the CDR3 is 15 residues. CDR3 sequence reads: CASSLTRVPNTEAFF. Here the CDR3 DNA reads TGTGCCAGTAGTTTGACCCGGGTCCCGAACACTGAAGCTTTCTTT.

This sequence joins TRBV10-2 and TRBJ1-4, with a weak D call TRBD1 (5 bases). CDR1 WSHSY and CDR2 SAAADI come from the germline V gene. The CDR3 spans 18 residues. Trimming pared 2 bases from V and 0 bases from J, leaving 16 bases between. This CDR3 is CASSETKGMVATNEKLFF. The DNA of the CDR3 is TGCGCCAGCAGTGAGACCAAGGGGATGGTCGCAACTAATGAAAAACTGTTTTTT.

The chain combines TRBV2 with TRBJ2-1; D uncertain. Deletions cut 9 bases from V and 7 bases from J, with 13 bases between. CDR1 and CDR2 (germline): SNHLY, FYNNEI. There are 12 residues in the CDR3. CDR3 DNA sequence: TGTGCCAGACCAGGCCCTGGGAATGAGCAGTTCTTC. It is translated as CARPGPGNEQFF.

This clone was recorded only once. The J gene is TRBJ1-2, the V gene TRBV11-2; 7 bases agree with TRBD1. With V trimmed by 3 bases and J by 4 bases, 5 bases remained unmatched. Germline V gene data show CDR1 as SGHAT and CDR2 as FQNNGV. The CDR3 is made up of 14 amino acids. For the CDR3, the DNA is TGTGCCAGCAGCTTTACAGGGGAAGGCTATGGCTACACCTTC. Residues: CASSFTGEGYGYTF.